The sequence of this TCR beta chain was determined in a study of blood T cell repertoires in COVID-19. The overall study: Sources were T cells, B-cell-depleted T cells, or PBMCs; the material itself was cDNA or gDNA.

In the authors' workflow: Amplification with reference gene primers provided the estimates of nucleated cell counts. TCRdb's table, derived via immunoSEQ multiplex PCR, lists solely in-frame clones and lacks some. The V and J calls and clone size were taken over from that table, and D and trimming were inferred from the DNA. The sample holds around 150,000 clones, 92% seen once. The sample comprised peripheral blood. This TCR came from a man younger than 45 with COVID-19, enrolled during active disease.

DNA for the CDR3: TGTGCCAGTAGTACAATTGACAGTATCACCGGGGAGCTGTTTTTT. It codes for CASSTIDSITGELFF. The chain joins TRBV19 to TRBJ2-2; tentative D call: TRBD1 (5 bases). This CDR3 spans 15 amino acids. Germline-derived CDR1 and CDR2 are LNHDA and SQIVND (reference sequence). V gave up 4 bases and J gave up 4 bases, with 13 bases separating them.